This T cell receptor beta chain is drawn from a study of blood T cell repertoires in COVID-19. Repertoires were generated with immunoSEQ multiplex PCR, while TCRdb's copy carries only in-frame clones and drops some. The sample shows hundreds of thousands of clones, approximately 85% of them seen only once. Trimming stripped 0 bases from V and 7 bases from J, with 15 bases between. This CDR3 spans 15 amino acids. CDR1 and CDR2 from the germline V gene are MNHEY and SMNVEV (reference sequence). Sample: PBMCs or T cells enriched from blood (not recorded which). The chain uses TRBV27 and TRBJ1-2; the D gene is possibly TRBD1 (5 bases). The origin of this receptor is a man in his thirties or forties who had recovered from COVID-19. CDR3 sequence reads: CASSLSAGGVGGYTF. The CDR3 DNA reads as TGTGCCAGCAGTTTATCAGCGGGGGGGGTAGGTGGCTACACCTTC.